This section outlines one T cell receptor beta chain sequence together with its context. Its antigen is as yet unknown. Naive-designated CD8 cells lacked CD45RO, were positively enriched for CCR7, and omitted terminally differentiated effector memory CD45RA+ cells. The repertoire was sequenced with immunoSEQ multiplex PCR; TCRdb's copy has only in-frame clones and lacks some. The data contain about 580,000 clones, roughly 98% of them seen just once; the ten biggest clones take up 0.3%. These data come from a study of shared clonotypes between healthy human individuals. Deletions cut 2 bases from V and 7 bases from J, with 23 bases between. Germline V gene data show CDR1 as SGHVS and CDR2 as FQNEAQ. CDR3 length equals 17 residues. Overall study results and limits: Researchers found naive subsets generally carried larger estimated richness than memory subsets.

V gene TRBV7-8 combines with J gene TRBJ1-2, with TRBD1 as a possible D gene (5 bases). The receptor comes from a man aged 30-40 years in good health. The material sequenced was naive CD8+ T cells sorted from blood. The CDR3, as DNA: TGTGCCAGCAGCTTAACGGCGGCCGGGACGTCGAGATTTGGCTACACCTTC. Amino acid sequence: CASSLTAAGTSRFGYTF.